This section outlines one T cell receptor (beta chain) sequence together with its context. TCRdb's table, derived via immunoSEQ multiplex PCR, lists solely in-frame clones and lacks some. The sample holds 300,000 to 350,000 clones, 90% seen once. Germline V gene lookup returns CDR1 SQVTM and CDR2 ANQGSEA. J gave up 4 bases and V 0 bases, and 15 bases lay outside the gene matches. This CDR3 is 18 amino acids long. The data were obtained in a study of blood T cell repertoires in COVID-19. Study at large: The origin of the acute and convalescent COVID-19 samples was the United States, Italy and Spain. The analysed material was cDNA or gDNA that came from T cells, B-cell-depleted T cells, or PBMCs.

This rearrangement joins TRBV29-1 to TRBJ2-5; 9 bases fit TRBD1. Sequencing input: PBMCs or T cells enriched from blood (not recorded which). This receptor was taken from a woman aged 18-35 years with acute COVID-19. The CDR3 DNA is TGCAGCGTTGAAGAATGGACCTTTACAGGGGGCGCCGGAGAGACCCAGTACTTC. It encodes CSVEEWTFTGGAGETQYF.